This T cell receptor (beta chain) derives from a study of OX40 agonist ivuxolimab in advanced cancers. Overall study context: Ivuxolimab, which patients received intravenously every 2 weeks, was dosed at 0.01 to 10 mg/kg. Findings of the study overall: With doses of 0.1-3.0 mg/kg, partial responders showed among the lowest clonal expansion.

Looked up from germline, CDR1 is SGHDT and CDR2 is YYEEEE. Trimming at V came to 4 bases and at J to 2 bases, leaving 6 bases not matched to a gene. CDR3 length: 15 amino acids. Note on this clone: Its antigen remains unknown.

It was autoimmune disease history or systemic immunosuppression that excluded patients. The data were produced by immunoSEQ multiplex PCR, yet TCRdb's version contains in-frame clones alone and is incomplete. The sample carries 65,000 to 85,000 clones, around 86% recorded once. V gene TRBV5-6 combines with J gene TRBJ1-5, with 7 bases that match TRBD1. This TCR was sampled from an adult with an advanced solid tumor such as melanoma, head and neck, liver or kidney cancer. This specimen was CD4+ or CD8+ T cells sorted from blood, taken in a trial of the OX40 agonist ivuxolimab. The DNA for the CDR3 is TGTGCCAGCAGCCCCAGGGGGTTCGGCAATCAGCCCCAGCATTTT. Its protein product is CASSPRGFGNQPQHF.